Shown below are 14 T cell receptor beta chains from a single sample sequenced in a study of control samples from healthy donors and cancer patients (TCRdb year 2020). Library construction relied on the immunoSEQ multiplex PCR assay. TCRdb stores this immuneACCESS table with in-frame sequences only. Part of the clones is absent; in the studies checked, under half of the shortfall reflects unresolved V genes, and no reason is known for the rest. Within this sample are about 44,000 clones, with 70% of them counted one time only. The top ten hold about 15% of the sample. Material: formalin-fixed, paraffin-embedded tissue. The source is a male donor with melanoma.

This clone was recorded at least ten times. The rearrangement links TRBV4-1 to TRBJ2-1; a possible D gene is TRBD1 (6 bases). Germline assignment: CDR1 MGHRA and CDR2 YSYEKL. The CDR3 has 16 residues. Deletions cut 0 bases from V and 4 bases from J, with 13 bases between. CDR3 nucleotides: TGCGCCAGCAGCCAAGAACCGGGACAAGGGTACAATGAGCAGTTCTTC. It yields the protein CASSQEPGQGYNEQFF.

Only a few counts were recorded for this clone. V and J are TRBV27 and TRBJ2-1; 7 nucleotides align to TRBD2. This CDR3 contains 14 residues. Germline V lookup: CDR1 MNHEY, CDR2 SMNVEV (reference sequence). V lost 7 bases and J lost 2; bases outside the gene matches: 5. The CDR3 nucleotides are TGTGCCAGCACCCTGGGAGGGGCCTACAATGAGCAGTTCTTC. Amino acid sequence: CASTLGGAYNEQFF.

This clone has a handful of counts. This chain links TRBV28 with TRBJ2-1, with D perhaps matching TRBD1 (5 bases). The CDR3 is 12 residues long. V lost 5 bases, J lost 6 bases, and 8 bases lay in between. Germline V CDR1 and CDR2: MDHEN, SYDVKM. CDR3 DNA: TGTGCCAGCAGTCACGACAGCAATGAGCAGTTCTTC. This encodes CASSHDSNEQFF. Complete variable domain (other parts from reference TRBV28 and TRBJ2-1): DVKVTQSSRYLVKRTGEKVFLECVQDMDHENMFWYRQDPGLGLRLIYFSYDVKMKEKGDIPEGYSVSREKKERFSLILESASTNQTSMYLCASSHDSNEQFFGPGTRLTVL.

The chain is built from TRBV3-1 (or the pseudogene TRBV3-2) and TRBJ2-5; 13 nucleotides match TRBD2. V gave up 4 bases and J gave up 5 bases; unmatched junction bases: 13. This CDR3 contains 18 residues. Per germline, CDR1 LGHDT and CDR2 YNNKEL (reference sequence). CDR3 sequence reads: CASSPLGTSGTRRETQYF. CDR3 nucleotides: TGTGCCAGCAGCCCACTTGGGACTAGCGGGACCAGGAGGGAGACCCAGTACTTC.

This chain connects TRBV28 to TRBJ1-5, with TRBD1 matching 7 bases. CDR1 and CDR2 from the germline V gene are MDHEN and SYDVKM. After removal of 8 bases from V and 6 bases from J, the junction contained 7 bases not matched to a gene. The CDR3 runs 13 residues. The CDR3 is CASETGRSQPQHF. CDR3 sequence (DNA): TGTGCCAGCGAGACAGGGAGATCTCAGCCCCAGCATTTT.

This chain uses TRBV5-6 with TRBJ2-2; 7 bases are a match to TRBD1. Germline loops: CDR1 SGHDT, CDR2 YYEEEE. The CDR3 runs 13 residues. The V segment lost 4 bases and the J segment 7 bases; nucleotides outside the gene matches: 4. The CDR3 DNA reads as TGTGCCAGCAGCCAGCAGGGGGTCGGGGAGCTGTTTTTT. Translation: CASSQQGVGELFF.

A word on this clone: This could be a read error, since a much larger clone is one nucleotide away. V is TRBV5-1 and J is TRBJ2-7, with 10 bases that match TRBD1. With V trimmed by 4 bases and J by 2 bases, 3 bases remained unmatched. The CDR3 totals 14 residues. Germline-derived CDR1 and CDR2 are SGHRS and YFSETQ. CDR3 bases: TGCGCCAGCAGCCAGGACAGGGGGACCTACGAGCAGTACTTC. Translated: CASSQDRGTYEQYF.

The chain couples TRBV7-6 to TRBJ2-1; D remains unclear. Germline V gives CDR1 SGHVS, CDR2 FNYEAQ. The CDR3 is 12 amino acids. The V gene lost 5 bases and the J gene lost 9 bases, with 11 bases spanning the gap. CDR3: CASSAPPVEQFF. The CDR3 bases are TGTGCCAGCAGCGCCCCGCCGGTTGAGCAGTTCTTC. The entire variable domain, with the rest obtained from reference TRBV7-6 and TRBJ2-1, is as follows: GAGVSQSPRYKVTKRGQDVALRCDPISGHVSLYWYRQALGQGPEFLTYFNYEAQQDKSGLPNDRFSAERPEGSISTLTIQRTEQRDSAMYRCASSAPPVEQFFGPGTRLTVL.

V gene TRBV12-3 or TRBV12-4 combines with J gene TRBJ1-1; D unresolved. This CDR3 spans 11 amino acids. V lost 2 bases and J lost 8, with 6 bases in between. CDR3 DNA: TGTGCCAGCAGTTTATACGGGGAAGCTTTCTTT. Its protein product is CASSLYGEAFF.

This clone showed up just once. This chain connects TRBV23-1 to TRBJ1-1; 10 bases are a match to TRBD1. TRBV23-1 is flagged as an ORF with uncertain function. The CDR3 has 18 amino acids. V lost 2 bases, J lost 0 bases, and 9 bases stayed unmatched. The CDR3 nucleotides are TGCGCCAGCAGTCAACCGGAGTGGACAGGGGGTTTGAACACTGAAGCTTTCTTT. This encodes CASSQPEWTGGLNTEAFF.

The chain links TRBV19 to TRBJ1-2; D not resolved. The length of the CDR3 is 16 residues. Germline lookup yields CDR1 LNHDA and CDR2 SQIVND (reference sequence). Trimming removed 6 bases from V and 5 bases from J, with 22 bases in between. The DNA of the CDR3 is TGTGCCAGTAGCCCCCCTAAACCGGGTCTCAGGTATGGCTACACCTTC. It codes for CASSPPKPGLRYGYTF. The full variable domain, in which reference TRBV19 and TRBJ1-2 provide the parts outside the CDR3, is DGGITQSPKYLFRKEGQNVTLSCEQNLNHDAMYWYRQDPGQGLRLIYYSQIVNDFQKGDIAEGYSVSREKKESFPLTVTSAQKNPTAFYLCASSPPKPGLRYGYTFGSGTRLTVV.

This clone has a handful of counts. The chain is built from TRBV4-1 and TRBJ2-1, with 7 bases lining up with TRBD2. This CDR3 comprises 16 residues. Germline CDR1 MGHRA, CDR2 YSYEKL. After removal of 0 bases from V and 2 bases from J, the junction contained 4 bases not matched to a gene. CDR3 sequence reads: CASSQDLAGAYNEQFF. CDR3 in DNA: TGCGCCAGCAGCCAAGATCTTGCGGGGGCCTACAATGAGCAGTTCTTC.

The V and J genes are TRBV28 and TRBJ1-2, with D maybe TRBD1 (6 bases). Germline lookup yields CDR1 MDHEN and CDR2 SYDVKM. The CDR3 has 17 residues. V lost 2 bases and J lost 0, with 16 bases in between. This CDR3 reads CASSLPLTGPTNYGYTF. The CDR3 nucleotides are TGTGCCAGCAGTTTACCCCTGACAGGACCGACTAACTATGGCTACACCTTC.

The chain carries TRBV3-1 (or the pseudogene TRBV3-2) and TRBJ2-1; 10 bases agree with TRBD2. V was clipped by 4 bases and J by 0 bases; unmatched bases: 15. Per germline, CDR1 LGHDT and CDR2 YNNKEL (reference sequence). The CDR3 extends over 20 amino acids. The CDR3: CASSPTPGTSARSSYNEQFF. The DNA for the CDR3 is TGTGCCAGCAGCCCCACCCCCGGGACTAGCGCCAGAAGCTCCTACAATGAGCAGTTCTTC.